This T cell receptor (beta chain) was identified in a study of CD8+ T cells in alopecia areata. The study, taken as a whole, reports: Administration of tofacitinib significantly diminished scalp clonality and expanded CD8+ clones within the top 100. Links between baseline CD8+ expansion and response need larger treated cohorts. Clarity of TCR sharing across patients fell short of that in mice, possibly HLA-related.

The ends lost 4 bases at V and 3 bases at J; junction bases unmatched: 8. CDR1 is MNHEY, CDR2 SMNVEV, per germline (reference sequence). CDR3 length: 15 amino acids. Extracted from the samples, RNA was reverse transcribed into cDNA to serve as the sequencing template. The method was immunoSEQ multiplex PCR; TCRdb's version includes in-frame clones alone and lacks a portion of them. The sample lists around 110,000 clones, 84% seen once, with over 20% in the top ten. This clone was counted only a few times. Its antigen is not known. Documented treatment: oral pan-JAK inhibitor, 5-10 mg twice daily. V is TRBV27 and J is TRBJ2-5; 7 bases align to TRBD2. This clonotype was obtained from a human donor with alopecia areata. Source: CD8+ T cells sorted from blood, taken at week 24, from a patient treated with tofacitinib. The CDR3 is CASSSRSGREETQYF. CDR3 DNA: TGTGCCAGCAGTTCCCGGTCTGGGAGGGAAGAGACCCAGTACTTC.